This TCR beta chain was captured by sequencing in a study of shared clonotypes between healthy human individuals. On the study more broadly: Each donor's CD8 memory used one plate, CD8 naive two, each CD4 subset three.

Method: immunoSEQ multiplex PCR; TCRdb's copy keeps in-frame clones and lacks some. The table shows millions of clones, with approximately 95% occurring only once. V was clipped by 7 bases and J by 9 bases; unmatched bases: 10. This CDR3 is 14 amino acids long. Germline V gives CDR1 MNHNY, CDR2 SVGAGI (reference sequence). The sequence was collected from a man in his late teens or twenties in good health. The rearrangement links TRBV6-6 to TRBJ1-5, with 9 positions matching TRBD1. Sequencing was performed on naive CD4+ T cells sorted from blood. As to subset: CD45RA+ positively selected. The CDR3 region is CASTKGTGPWPQHF. CDR3 sequence (DNA): TGTGCCAGCACTAAGGGGACAGGGCCTTGGCCCCAGCATTTT.